The rows below give T cell receptor beta chains drawn from one sample of a study of identical twins. TCRdb reprocessed the 5' RACE reads with MiXCR, giving one entry per CDR3 protein. The sample lists some 660,000 distinct CDR3 sequences, roughly 8% occurring once. The same data also contributed to another study, on yellow fever vaccine responses in identical twins.

Material: PBMCs. These TCRs come from a woman aged 18-29 years in good health. CDR3s include the opening cysteine and the closing phenylalanine or tryptophan. The D gene is left open where the match is weak. A clone size is listed for some rows: how often the clone was seen (once, few, many), or a class if it is expanded.

- many TRBJ2-6 TRBV3-1 CASSQALSSRGGANVLTF TGTGCCAGCAGCCAAGCCCTATCTAGCAGAGGTGGGGCCAACGTCCTGACTTTC
- many TRBJ2-7 TRBV7-2 CASSSTRGGFSYEQYF TGTGCCAGCAGCTCCACGAGAGGGGGTTTTTCCTACGAGCAGTACTTC
- many TRBJ1-2 TRBV12-3/TRBV12-4 CASSLGGAYGYTF TGTGCCAGCAGCTTGGGGGGCGCGTATGGCTACACCTTC
TRBD2 many TRBJ2-3 TRBV7-6 CASSLQLAGPLTDTQYF TGTGCCAGCAGCTTACAACTAGCGGGACCCCTCACAGATACGCAGTATTTT
TRBD1 - TRBJ2-5 TRBV4-2 CASSQEGTGGEETQYF TGTGCCAGCAGCCAAGAAGGGACAGGGGGCGAGGAGACCCAGTACTTC
- - TRBJ2-1 TRBV18 CASSRIDGSYNEQFF TGTGCCAGCTCACGAATAGACGGCTCCTACAATGAGCAGTTCTTC
TRBD1 - TRBJ2-1 TRBV10-2 CASEDRDRENNEQFF TGCGCCAGCGAAGACCGGGACAGGGAAAACAATGAGCAGTTCTTC
- - TRBJ1-3 TRBV13 CASSFLPIGNTIYF TGTGCCAGCAGCTTTTTACCCATCGGAAACACCATATATTTT
TRBD1 few TRBJ1-5 TRBV6-1 CASSRRTGNQPQHF TGTGCCAGCAGCCGTAGGACAGGGAATCAGCCCCAGCATTTT
- - TRBJ2-5 TRBV5-6 CASTLQGRAQYF TGTGCCAGCACCCTCCAGGGTAGGGCCCAGTACTTC
- - TRBJ2-2 TRBV28 CASSLTLRGTGELFF TGTGCCAGCAGTTTGACACTCCGGGGCACCGGGGAGCTGTTTTTT
- few TRBJ1-5 TRBV5-1 CASRWGFSNQPQHF TGCGCCAGCAGATGGGGTTTTAGCAATCAGCCCCAGCATTTT
- many TRBJ1-6 TRBV6-5 CASSYRVGSSPLHF TGTGCCAGCAGTTACAGGGTCGGTAGTTCACCCCTCCACTTT
TRBD2 - TRBJ2-7 TRBV20-1 CSARDLTSVFSYEQYF TGCAGTGCTAGAGATTTAACTAGCGTGTTCTCCTACGAGCAGTACTTC
TRBD2 - TRBJ2-3 TRBV11-2 CASSPTSGGAAQYF TGTGCCAGCAGCCCAACTAGCGGGGGGGCCGCGCAGTATTTT